These 32 T cell receptor beta chains came from one sample sequenced in a study of cytomegalovirus exposure and HLA in healthy donors. The PCR had 60 Vbeta and 13 Jbeta primers. Using immunoSEQ multiplex PCR, the repertoire was profiled, and TCRdb retains in-frame clones only, with some absent. The table lists around 44,000 clones. Sequencing used PBMCs. The receptor set was obtained from a male donor in good health and CMV-seropositive.

The chain carries TRBV9 and TRBJ1-2; 10 positions agree with TRBD1. J gave up 6 bases and V 4 bases, and 6 bases lay outside the gene matches. Germline CDR1 reads SGDLS; CDR2 reads YYNGEE. The CDR3 consists of 14 residues. CDR3 sequence: CASSFGTGVHGYTF. The DNA for the CDR3 is TGTGCCAGCAGCTTTGGGACAGGGGTGCATGGCTACACCTTC.

V usage is TRBV6-5 and J usage is TRBJ1-1; tentative D call: TRBD1 (5 bases). The CDR3 loop spans 14 amino acids. V gave up 2 bases and J gave up 3 bases, with 10 bases separating them. In germline, CDR1 is MNHEY, CDR2 SVGAGI. CDR3 region: CASSYRRGDTEAFF. The DNA for the CDR3 is TGTGCCAGCAGTTACAGGCGGGGCGACACTGAAGCTTTCTTT.

The rearrangement links TRBV9 to TRBJ2-7; 7 bases agree with TRBD1. The ends lost 4 bases at V and 1 base at J; junction bases unmatched: 8. The CDR3 consists of 15 residues. Per the germline V gene, CDR1 is SGDLS and CDR2 is YYNGEE. The CDR3 spells CASSPRDSISYEQYF. CDR3 nucleotides: TGTGCCAGCAGCCCCCGGGACAGCATATCCTACGAGCAGTACTTC.

The chain couples TRBV6-5 to TRBJ2-1, with 7 positions matching TRBD2. The CDR3 consists of 14 residues. CDR1 is MNHEY, CDR2 SVGAGI, per germline. The ends lost 7 bases at V and 7 bases at J; junction bases unmatched: 10. The CDR3 nucleotides read TGTGCCAGCAAGGGCTTTGCGGGGGAAAATGAGCAGTTCTTC. This encodes CASKGFAGENEQFF.

J is TRBJ2-1 and V is TRBV28, with D perhaps matching TRBD2 (5 bases). The V end lost 7 bases, the J end lost 5 bases, and 18 bases lay between the germline ends. Germline V CDR1 and CDR2: MDHEN, SYDVKM. The length of the CDR3 is 15 residues. The CDR3 region is CASNAPGKGNNEQFF. The DNA of the CDR3 is TGTGCCAGCAACGCCCCCGGGAAGGGAAACAATGAGCAGTTCTTC.

The CDR3 bases are TGTGCCAGCAGTGACGGGGTTTTTTCCGGGGAGCTGTTTTTT. This encodes CASSDGVFSGELFF. This chain links TRBV25-1 with TRBJ2-2, with a possible D match to TRBD2 (5 bases). With 3 bases removed from V and 6 bases from J, the gap between germline ends came to 11 bases. Germline V CDR1 and CDR2: MGHDK, SYGVNS. There are 14 residues in the CDR3.

The V call is TRBV4-2, the J call TRBJ1-2, with D maybe TRBD1 (6 bases). The CDR3 is 16 residues long. V was pared by 4 bases and J by 2 bases, with 17 bases between. Germline V gives CDR1 LGHNA, CDR2 YNFKEQ. CDR3 DNA sequence: TGTGCCAGCAGCCCTAACCACAGGGCTGGCAACTATGGCTACACCTTC. It encodes CASSPNHRAGNYGYTF.

The chain couples TRBV6-5 to TRBJ2-5; a possible D gene is TRBD2 (6 bases). The J call may be in error: the DNA end matches TRBJ2-7 better. CDR1 is MNHEY and CDR2 is SVGAGI in the germline V gene. The CDR3 extends over 13 amino acids. CDR3 sequence: CAAGQGTTYEQYF. The CDR3 DNA reads TGTGCCGCGGGGCAGGGAACAACCTACGAGCAGTACTTC.

J is TRBJ2-3 and V is TRBV9, with 9 bases that match TRBD2. The CDR3 loop spans 17 amino acids. Germline CDR1 reads SGDLS; CDR2 reads YYNGEE. The V gene end was trimmed by 4 bases and the J gene end by 5 bases; junction bases not matched to a gene: 14. The CDR3 sequence is CASSPPRGRGGEDTQYF. The CDR3 DNA sequence: TGTGCCAGCAGCCCCCCGCGGGGGCGGGGGGGCGAAGATACGCAGTATTTT.

J is TRBJ1-1 and V is TRBV7-2; perhaps TRBD1 as D (5 bases). Trimming removed 5 bases at V and 0 bases at J, with 13 bases between. CDR3 length equals 15 residues. Germline V CDR1 and CDR2: SGHTA, FQGNSA. DNA for the CDR3: TGTGCCAGCAGCCGTCTGGGGGGGATGAACACTGAAGCTTTCTTT. It is translated as CASSRLGGMNTEAFF.

The genes are TRBV5-1 and TRBJ1-4, with D maybe TRBD1 (5 bases). V was cut by 0 bases and J by 7 bases, with 13 bases left in between. Germline values: CDR1 SGHRS, CDR2 YFSETQ. This CDR3 comprises 15 residues. In nucleotides, the CDR3 is TGCGCCAGCAGCTTGGCCCCGGGGGTGGCTGAAAAACTGTTTTTT. Its protein is CASSLAPGVAEKLFF.

V and J are TRBV5-1 and TRBJ2-7; the match to TRBD1 covers 7 bases. The CDR3 has 14 amino acids. V lost 6 bases, J lost 3 bases, and 9 bases stayed unmatched. Per the germline V gene, CDR1 is SGHRS and CDR2 is YFSETQ. Written as DNA, the CDR3 is TGCGCCAGCACGACAGGGAGCTCGGTCTACGAGCAGTACTTC. Translating it yields CASTTGSSVYEQYF.

V is TRBV27 and J is TRBJ2-3; the D gene is possibly TRBD1 (5 bases). The germline gives CDR1 MNHEY, CDR2 SMNVEV (reference sequence). The CDR3 contains 14 residues. Trimming cost V 3 bases and J 2 bases, with 9 bases left between them. The DNA for the CDR3 is TGTGCCAGCAGTTTTCTGGGGCTCACAGATACGCAGTATTTT. Translated: CASSFLGLTDTQYF.

V is TRBV6-1 and J is TRBJ1-5; D is possibly TRBD1 (6 bases). Trimming pared 0 bases from V and 5 bases from J, leaving 8 bases between. CDR1 and CDR2 from the germline V gene are MNHNS and SASEGT. This CDR3 comprises 14 residues. CDR3 nucleotides: TGTGCCAGCAGTGAAGCACAGGGCGATCAGCCCCAGCATTTT. Translation gives CASSEAQGDQPQHF.

V usage is TRBV6-1 and J usage is TRBJ2-7; possible D gene TRBD1, 6 bases. This CDR3 spans 14 amino acids. V dropped 6 bases and J dropped 0 bases, with 12 bases sitting between them. Germline lookup yields CDR1 MNHNS and CDR2 SASEGT. The CDR3 spells CASSLRDTSYEQYF. CDR3 in DNA: TGTGCCAGCAGCCTCCGGGACACCTCCTACGAGCAGTACTTC.

The chain carries TRBV9 and TRBJ2-7; 10 bases are a match to TRBD2. The V gene's germline CDR1 is SGDLS and CDR2 YYNGEE. With V trimmed by 0 bases and J by 7 bases, 7 bases remained unmatched. The CDR3 is 15 amino acids. CDR3 coding DNA: TGTGCCAGCAGCGTAGAAGCGGGGGGGCGGGAAGAGCAGTACTTC. Protein product: CASSVEAGGREEQYF. The full variable domain, in which reference TRBV9 and TRBJ2-7 provide the parts outside the CDR3, is DSGVTQTPKHLITATGQRVTLRCSPRSGDLSVYWYQQSLDQGLQFLIQYYNGEERAKGNILERFSAQQFPDLHSELNLSSLELGDSALYFCASSVEAGGREEQYFGPGTRLTVT.

The chain links TRBV5-1 to TRBJ1-2; TRBD1 matches 9 bases. The CDR3 is 13 amino acids. Germline V lookup: CDR1 SGHRS, CDR2 YFSETQ. The V segment lost 4 bases and the J segment 4 bases; nucleotides outside the gene matches: 2. DNA for the CDR3: TGCGCCAGCAGCCAGGACAGGGGCTATGGCTACACCTTC. Its protein product is CASSQDRGYGYTF.

V gene TRBV11-2 combines with J gene TRBJ2-2, with D possibly being TRBD2 (6 bases). Germline V gives CDR1 SGHAT, CDR2 FQNNGV. The V end was cut by 6 bases, the J end by 6 bases, with 14 bases between. This CDR3 spans 14 amino acids. The CDR3 DNA sequence: TGTGCCAGCAGGCTTCGACTAGACTCCGGGGAGCTGTTTTTT. Protein: CASRLRLDSGELFF.

The gene calls are TRBV6-5 and TRBJ2-5; 9 bases are shared with TRBD1. V gave up 7 bases and J gave up 5 bases; unmatched junction bases: 11. CDR1 is MNHEY, CDR2 SVGAGI, per germline. This CDR3 has 15 amino acids. The CDR3 here is CASTPPGQGRETQYF. The CDR3 DNA reads as TGTGCCAGCACTCCCCCAGGACAGGGGAGGGAGACCCAGTACTTC.

The chain recombines TRBV6-5 with TRBJ2-5, with D possibly being TRBD1 (6 bases). Trimming left V 5 bases short and J 0 bases short, with 10 bases between. The germline V gene encodes CDR1 MNHEY and CDR2 SVGAGI. The CDR3 is 14 residues long. The CDR3 loop reads CASSTYRDQETQYF. The CDR3 DNA sequence: TGTGCCAGCAGTACCTACAGGGACCAAGAGACCCAGTACTTC.

This chain links TRBV2 with TRBJ1-1; 9 positions match TRBD1. Germline V gene sequence: CDR1 SNHLY, CDR2 FYNNEI. The CDR3 spans 14 residues. With V trimmed by 6 bases and J by 10 bases, 12 bases remained unmatched. CDR3 in DNA: TGTGCCAGCAGAGGGGACAGGGAGCTTGGAGGAGCTTTCTTT. Translated: CASRGDRELGGAFF.

The chain couples TRBV6-5 to TRBJ2-1; TRBD2 aligns across 8 bases. Losses at the gene ends were 2 bases for V and 6 bases for J; bases not matched to a gene: 3. This CDR3 has 14 amino acids. The germline V gene encodes CDR1 MNHEY and CDR2 SVGAGI. CDR3 sequence: CASSYERGFNEQFF. CDR3 coding DNA: TGTGCCAGCAGTTACGAGCGGGGGTTCAATGAGCAGTTCTTC.

The chain combines TRBV4-1 with TRBJ1-5; D is unclear. The V end lost 4 bases, the J end lost 7 bases, and 14 bases lay between the germline ends. Germline loops: CDR1 MGHRA, CDR2 YSYEKL. The CDR3 runs to 14 residues. CDR3 loop: CASSPRWVRQPQHF. The CDR3 DNA reads TGCGCCAGCAGCCCAAGGTGGGTGAGGCAGCCCCAGCATTTT.

The chain employs TRBV6-5 and TRBJ1-1; 8 bases are a match to TRBD1. The V segment lost 2 bases and the J segment 7 bases; nucleotides outside the gene matches: 6. Per germline, CDR1 MNHEY and CDR2 SVGAGI. The CDR3 sequence is 14 residues long. The DNA of the CDR3 is TGTGCCAGCAGTTACCCCGGGACAGGCAGTGAAGCTTTCTTT. Its protein is CASSYPGTGSEAFF.

This chain uses TRBV4-1 with TRBJ1-2, with 8 bases matching TRBD1. V was clipped by 2 bases and J by 7 bases; unmatched bases: 3. There are 13 residues in the CDR3. CDR1 and CDR2 from the germline V gene are MGHRA and YSYEKL. DNA for the CDR3: TGCGCCAGCAGCCAACAGGGGGCGCTTGGCTACACCTTC. Amino acid sequence: CASSQQGALGYTF.

This chain connects TRBV19 to TRBJ1-5, with a possible D match to TRBD1 (6 bases). CDR1 is LNHDA, CDR2 SQIVND, per germline (reference sequence). The V and J ends lost 7 bases and 0 bases respectively, with 16 bases between them. CDR3 length: 16 residues. The DNA for the CDR3 is TGTGCCAGTACCGGGGAGGGGGTCTATAGCAATCAGCCCCAGCATTTT. Translating gives CASTGEGVYSNQPQHF.

The V and J genes are TRBV7-8 and TRBJ1-5; the D gene is possibly TRBD1 (5 bases). Trimming took 5 bases from V and 11 from J, leaving 16 bases between them. CDR1 is SGHVS and CDR2 is FQNEAQ in the germline V gene. The CDR3 has 13 amino acids. The CDR3 region has the DNA TGTGCCAGCAGCCAAAACGCGGGGGGGGCCCAGCATTTT. The encoded protein is CASSQNAGGAQHF.

The J gene is TRBJ2-7, the V gene TRBV4-3; TRBD2 matches at 10 bases. The CDR3 runs 16 residues. Germline loops: CDR1 LGHNA, CDR2 YSLEER. Trimming removed 3 bases from V and 3 bases from J; junction bases left unmatched: 8. CDR3 loop: CASSHRTAGGIYEQYF. The CDR3 DNA sequence: TGCGCCAGCAGCCATCGGACAGCGGGGGGGATCTACGAGCAGTACTTC.

The V call is TRBV9, the J call TRBJ1-2; D call uncertain. Trimming left V 0 bases short and J 4 bases short, with 13 bases between. Germline values: CDR1 SGDLS, CDR2 YYNGEE. CDR3 size: 15 residues. The CDR3 reads CASSVADREGYGYTF. For the CDR3, the DNA is TGTGCCAGCAGCGTAGCTGACCGGGAGGGCTATGGCTACACCTTC. Full variable domain (outside the CDR3, taken from reference TRBV9 and TRBJ1-2): DSGVTQTPKHLITATGQRVTLRCSPRSGDLSVYWYQQSLDQGLQFLIQYYNGEERAKGNILERFSAQQFPDLHSELNLSSLELGDSALYFCASSVADREGYGYTFGSGTRLTVV.

The chain couples TRBV4-3 to TRBJ1-2, with a weak D call TRBD1 (5 bases). The CDR3 spans 16 residues. V was shortened by 0 bases and J by 7 bases, with 18 bases between the two germline ends. The germline CDR1 and CDR2 sequences are LGHNA and YSLEER. The CDR3 DNA reads TGCGCCAGCAGCCAAGACCCTCGGGGTGGGAGGGGTGGCTACACCTTC. This sequence encodes CASSQDPRGGRGGYTF.

This rearrangement joins TRBV13 to TRBJ2-1; TRBD2 is a possible D gene (6 bases). This CDR3 has 13 amino acids. V was shortened by 2 bases and J by 9 bases, with 11 bases between the two germline ends. CDR1 PRHDT and CDR2 FYEKMQ come from the germline V gene (reference sequence). DNA of the CDR3: TGTGCCAGCAGCTTAACCCTGGGAGGTGAGCAGTTCTTC. It is translated as CASSLTLGGEQFF.

The chain has TRBV9 and TRBJ1-1, with a tentative D call TRBD1 (6 bases). CDR1 is SGDLS, CDR2 YYNGEE, per germline. The V end lost 3 bases, the J end lost 1 base, and 10 bases lay between the germline ends. The CDR3 extends over 14 amino acids. The CDR3 loop reads CASSATGSNTEAFF. In DNA form, the CDR3 reads TGTGCCAGCAGCGCCACAGGGTCGAACACTGAAGCTTTCTTT.